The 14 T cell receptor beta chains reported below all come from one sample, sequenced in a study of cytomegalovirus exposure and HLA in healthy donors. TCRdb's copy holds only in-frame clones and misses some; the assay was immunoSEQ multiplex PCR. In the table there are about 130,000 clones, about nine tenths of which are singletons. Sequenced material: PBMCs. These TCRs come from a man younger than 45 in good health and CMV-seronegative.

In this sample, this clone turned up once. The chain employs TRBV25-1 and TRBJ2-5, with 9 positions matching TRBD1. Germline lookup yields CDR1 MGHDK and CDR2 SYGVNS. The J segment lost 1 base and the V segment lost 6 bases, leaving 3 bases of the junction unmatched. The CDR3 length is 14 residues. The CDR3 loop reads CASRGTGRQETQYF. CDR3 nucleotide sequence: TGTGCCAGCAGGGGGACAGGGCGCCAAGAGACCCAGTACTTC.

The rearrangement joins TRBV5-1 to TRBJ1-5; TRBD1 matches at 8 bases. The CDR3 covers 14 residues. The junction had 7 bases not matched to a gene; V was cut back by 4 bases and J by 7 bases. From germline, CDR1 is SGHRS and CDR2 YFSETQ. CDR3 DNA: TGCGCCAGCAGCGACGGGACAGGTGGACAGCCCCAGCATTTT. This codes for CASSDGTGGQPQHF.

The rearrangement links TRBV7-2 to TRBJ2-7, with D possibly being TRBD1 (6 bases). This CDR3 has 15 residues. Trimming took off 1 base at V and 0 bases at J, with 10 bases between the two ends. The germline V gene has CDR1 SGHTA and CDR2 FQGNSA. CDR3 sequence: CASSLGRGFSYEQYF. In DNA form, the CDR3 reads TGTGCCAGCAGCTTAGGTAGGGGGTTCTCCTACGAGCAGTACTTC.

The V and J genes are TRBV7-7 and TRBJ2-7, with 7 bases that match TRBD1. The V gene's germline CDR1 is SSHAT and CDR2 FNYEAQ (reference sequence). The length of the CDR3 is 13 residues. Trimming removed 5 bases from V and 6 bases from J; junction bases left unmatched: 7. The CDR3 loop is CASSAHRGSEQYF. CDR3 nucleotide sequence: TGTGCCAGCAGCGCACACAGGGGTAGCGAGCAGTACTTC.

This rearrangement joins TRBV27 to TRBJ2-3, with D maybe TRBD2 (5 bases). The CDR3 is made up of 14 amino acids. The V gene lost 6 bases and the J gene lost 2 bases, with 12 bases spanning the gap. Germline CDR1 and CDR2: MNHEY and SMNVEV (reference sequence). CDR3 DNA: TGTGCCAGCAGCCATAAGGGAGACACAGATACGCAGTATTTT. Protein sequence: CASSHKGDTDTQYF.

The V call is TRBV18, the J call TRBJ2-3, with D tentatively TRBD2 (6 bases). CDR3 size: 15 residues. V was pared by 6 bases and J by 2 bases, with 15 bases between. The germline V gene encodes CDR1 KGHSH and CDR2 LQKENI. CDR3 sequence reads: CASSPFAGNTDTQYF. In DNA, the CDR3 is TGTGCCAGCTCTCCTTTTGCGGGGAACACAGATACGCAGTATTTT.

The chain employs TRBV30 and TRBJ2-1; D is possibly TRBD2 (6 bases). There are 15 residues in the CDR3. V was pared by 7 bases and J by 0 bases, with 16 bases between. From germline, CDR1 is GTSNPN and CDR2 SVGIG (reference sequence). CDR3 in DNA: TGTGCCTTCCCCCCCCAAGCGGGCTCCTACAATGAGCAGTTCTTC. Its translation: CAFPPQAGSYNEQFF.

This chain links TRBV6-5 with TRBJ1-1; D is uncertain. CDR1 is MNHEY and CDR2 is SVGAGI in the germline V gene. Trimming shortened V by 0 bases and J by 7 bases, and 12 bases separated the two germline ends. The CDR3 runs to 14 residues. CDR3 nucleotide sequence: TGTGCCAGCAGTTACTCGAAAGGGAGCCTTGAAGCTTTCTTT. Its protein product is CASSYSKGSLEAFF.

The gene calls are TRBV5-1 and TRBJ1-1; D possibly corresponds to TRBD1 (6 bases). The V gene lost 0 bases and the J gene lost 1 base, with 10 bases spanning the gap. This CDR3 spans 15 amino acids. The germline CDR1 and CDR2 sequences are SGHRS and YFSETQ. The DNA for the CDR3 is TGCGCCAGCAGCTTGGTCCGGACAGAGAACACTGAAGCTTTCTTT. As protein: CASSLVRTENTEAFF.

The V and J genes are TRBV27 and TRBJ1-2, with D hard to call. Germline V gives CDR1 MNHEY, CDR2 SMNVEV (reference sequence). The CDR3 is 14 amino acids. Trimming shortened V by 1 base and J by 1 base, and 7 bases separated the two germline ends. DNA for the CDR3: TGTGCCAGCAGTTTATATTCGGGTAACTATGGCTACACCTTC. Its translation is CASSLYSGNYGYTF.

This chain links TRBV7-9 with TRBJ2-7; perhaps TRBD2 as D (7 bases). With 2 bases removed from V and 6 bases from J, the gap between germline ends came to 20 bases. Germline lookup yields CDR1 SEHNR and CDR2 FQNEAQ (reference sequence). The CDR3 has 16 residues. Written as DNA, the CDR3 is TGTGCCAGCAGCTTACCCAGGGACGAAAGGGGGGGCGAGCAGTACTTC. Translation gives CASSLPRDERGGEQYF.

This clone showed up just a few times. The CDR3 DNA sequence: TGTGCCAGTAGTCGGACATTATACACTGAAGCTTTCTTT. Amino acids: CASSRTLYTEAFF. This rearrangement joins TRBV19 to TRBJ1-1; D is possibly TRBD1 (5 bases). Deletions cut 5 bases from V and 3 bases from J, with 10 bases between. CDR3 length equals 13 residues. Germline V gives CDR1 LNHDA, CDR2 SQIVND (reference sequence).

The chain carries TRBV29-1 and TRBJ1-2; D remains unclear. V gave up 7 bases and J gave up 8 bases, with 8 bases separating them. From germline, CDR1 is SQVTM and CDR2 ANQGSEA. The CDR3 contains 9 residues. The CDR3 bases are TGCAGCGCCGTACAGGGCTACACCTTC. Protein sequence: CSAVQGYTF.

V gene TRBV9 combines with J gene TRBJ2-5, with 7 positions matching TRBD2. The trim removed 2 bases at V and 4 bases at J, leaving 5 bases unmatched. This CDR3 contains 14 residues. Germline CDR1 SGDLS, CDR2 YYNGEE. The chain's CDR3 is CASSVMSGGETQYF. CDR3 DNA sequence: TGTGCCAGCAGCGTGATGTCGGGGGGAGAGACCCAGTACTTC.